This entry is about one T cell receptor (beta chain). These data come from a study of blood T cell repertoires in COVID-19. The data were produced by immunoSEQ multiplex PCR, yet TCRdb's version contains in-frame clones alone and is incomplete. The table shows 300,000 to 400,000 clones, with 70% to 90% occurring only once. Germline CDR1 and CDR2: KGHSH and LQKENI. V gave up 3 bases and J gave up 4 bases; unmatched junction bases: 7. The CDR3 is made up of 16 amino acids. The sample comprised peripheral blood. The receptor was derived from a woman between 45 and 65 years old with active or convalescent COVID-19. The chain carries TRBV18 and TRBJ2-2; 8 bases agree with TRBD1. The CDR3 region is CASSPQGALGTGELFF. CDR3 nucleotides: TGTGCCAGCTCACCGCAGGGGGCGCTTGGCACCGGGGAGCTGTTTTTT.